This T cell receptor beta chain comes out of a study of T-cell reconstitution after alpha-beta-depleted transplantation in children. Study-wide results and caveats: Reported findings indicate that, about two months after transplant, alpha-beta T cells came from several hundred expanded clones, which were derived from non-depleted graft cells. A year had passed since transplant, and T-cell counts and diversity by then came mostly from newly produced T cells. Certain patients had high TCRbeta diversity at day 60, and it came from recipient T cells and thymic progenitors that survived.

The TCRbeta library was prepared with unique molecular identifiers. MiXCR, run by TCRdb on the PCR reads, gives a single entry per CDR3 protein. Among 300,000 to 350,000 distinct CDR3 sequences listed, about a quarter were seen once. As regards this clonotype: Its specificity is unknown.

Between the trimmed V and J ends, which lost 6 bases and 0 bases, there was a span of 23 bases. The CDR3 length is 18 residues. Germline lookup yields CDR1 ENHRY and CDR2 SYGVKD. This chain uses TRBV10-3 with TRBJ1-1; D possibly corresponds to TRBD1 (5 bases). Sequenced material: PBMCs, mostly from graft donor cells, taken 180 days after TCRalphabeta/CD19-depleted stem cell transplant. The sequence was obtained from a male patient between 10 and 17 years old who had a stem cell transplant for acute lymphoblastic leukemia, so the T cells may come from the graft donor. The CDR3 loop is CAISPIPGREKMNTEAFF. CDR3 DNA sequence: TGTGCCATCAGCCCTATACCGGGACGCGAGAAGATGAACACTGAAGCTTTCTTT.